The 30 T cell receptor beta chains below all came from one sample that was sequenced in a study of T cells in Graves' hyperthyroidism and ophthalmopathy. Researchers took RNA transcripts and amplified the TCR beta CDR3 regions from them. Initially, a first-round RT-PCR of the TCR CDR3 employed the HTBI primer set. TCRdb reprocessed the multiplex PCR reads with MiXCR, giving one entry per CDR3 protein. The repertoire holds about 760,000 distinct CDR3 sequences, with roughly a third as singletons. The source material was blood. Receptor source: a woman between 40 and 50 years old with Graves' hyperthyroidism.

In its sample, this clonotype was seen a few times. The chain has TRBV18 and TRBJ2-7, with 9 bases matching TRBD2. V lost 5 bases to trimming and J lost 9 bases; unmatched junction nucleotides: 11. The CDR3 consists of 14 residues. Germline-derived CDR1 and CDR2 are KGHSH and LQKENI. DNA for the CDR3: TGTGCCAGCTCATCCGGGACTAGCTCGATTCGGCAGTACTTC. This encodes CASSSGTSSIRQYF.

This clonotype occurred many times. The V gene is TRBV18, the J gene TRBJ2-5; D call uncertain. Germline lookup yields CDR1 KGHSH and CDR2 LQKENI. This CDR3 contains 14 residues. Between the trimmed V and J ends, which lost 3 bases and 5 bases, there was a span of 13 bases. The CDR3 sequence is CASSPKTVRETQYF. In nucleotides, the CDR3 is TGTGCCAGCTCACCTAAAACGGTTCGGGAGACCCAGTACTTC.

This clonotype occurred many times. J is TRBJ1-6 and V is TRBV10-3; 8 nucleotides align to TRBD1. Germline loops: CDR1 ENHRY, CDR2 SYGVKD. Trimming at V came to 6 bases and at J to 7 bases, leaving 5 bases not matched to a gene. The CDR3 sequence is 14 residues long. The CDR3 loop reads CAIRQGDRNSPLHF. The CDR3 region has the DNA TGTGCCATCAGACAGGGGGATAGGAATTCACCCCTCCACTTT.

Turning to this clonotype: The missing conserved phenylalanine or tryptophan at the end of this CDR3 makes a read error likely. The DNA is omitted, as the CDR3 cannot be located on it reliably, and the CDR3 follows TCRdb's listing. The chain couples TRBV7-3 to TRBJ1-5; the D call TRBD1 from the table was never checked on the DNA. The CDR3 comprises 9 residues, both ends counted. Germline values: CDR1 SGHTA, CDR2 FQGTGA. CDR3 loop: CASSQTPAQ.

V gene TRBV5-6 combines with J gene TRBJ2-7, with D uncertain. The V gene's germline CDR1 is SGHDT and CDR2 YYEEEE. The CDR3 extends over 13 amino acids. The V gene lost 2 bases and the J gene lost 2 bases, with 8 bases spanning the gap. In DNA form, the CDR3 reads TGTGCCAGCAGCTTACAACAGACCTACGAGCAGTACTTC. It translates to CASSLQQTYEQYF. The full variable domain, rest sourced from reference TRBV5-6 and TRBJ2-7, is DAGVTQSPTHLIKTRGQQVTLRCSPKSGHDTVSWYQQALGQGPQFIFQYYEEEERQRGNFPDRFSGHQFPNYSSELNVNALLLGDSALYLCASSLQQTYEQYFGPGTRLTVT.

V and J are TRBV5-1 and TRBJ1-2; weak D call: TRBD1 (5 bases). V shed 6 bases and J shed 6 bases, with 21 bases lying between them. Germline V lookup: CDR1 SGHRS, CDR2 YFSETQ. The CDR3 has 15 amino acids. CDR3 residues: CASTPSGGLRNGYTF. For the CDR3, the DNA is TGCGCCAGCACCCCGAGCGGGGGTCTTCGGAATGGCTACACCTTC.

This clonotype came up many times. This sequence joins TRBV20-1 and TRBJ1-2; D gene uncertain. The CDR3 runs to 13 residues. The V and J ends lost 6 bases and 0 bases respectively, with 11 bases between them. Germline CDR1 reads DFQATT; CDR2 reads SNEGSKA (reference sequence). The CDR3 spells CSAIGLANYGYTF. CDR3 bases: TGCAGTGCCATTGGGTTAGCTAACTATGGCTACACCTTC.

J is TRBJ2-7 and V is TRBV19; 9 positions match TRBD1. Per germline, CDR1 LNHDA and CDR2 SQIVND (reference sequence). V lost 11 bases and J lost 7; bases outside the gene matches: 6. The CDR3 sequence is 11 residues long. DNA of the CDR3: TGTGCCTGGAGTGGGACAGGGGAGCAGTACTTC. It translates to CAWSGTGEQYF.

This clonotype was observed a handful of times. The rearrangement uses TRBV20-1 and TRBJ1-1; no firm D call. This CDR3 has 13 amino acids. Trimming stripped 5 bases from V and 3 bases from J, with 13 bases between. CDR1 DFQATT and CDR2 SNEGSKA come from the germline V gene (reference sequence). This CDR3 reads CSAGPLYYTEAFF. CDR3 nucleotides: TGCAGTGCTGGCCCCCTTTACTACACTGAAGCTTTCTTT.

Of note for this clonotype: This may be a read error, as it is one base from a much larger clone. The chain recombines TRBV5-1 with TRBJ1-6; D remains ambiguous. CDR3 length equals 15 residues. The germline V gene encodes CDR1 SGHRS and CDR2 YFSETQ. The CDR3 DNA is TGCGCCGGCAGCTTAGGGTCCGAGGGTGTGTCACCCCTCCACTTT. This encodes CAGSLGSEGVSPLHF. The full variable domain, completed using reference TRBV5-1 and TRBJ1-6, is KAGVTQTPRYLIKTRGQQVTLSCSPISGHRSVSWYQQTPGQGLQFLFEYFSETQRNKGNFPGRFSGRQFSNSRSEMNVSTLELGDSALYLCAGSLGSEGVSPLHFGNGTRLTVT.

Here the CDR3 DNA reads TGTGCCAGCTCACCCACGGCGATATCGGGAAGGCCCCAGCATTTT. Translating gives CASSPTAISGRPQHF. This chain connects TRBV7-9 to TRBJ1-5; D not certain. The CDR3 has 15 amino acids. V gave up 8 bases and J gave up 9 bases, with 23 bases separating them. CDR1 and CDR2 from the germline V gene are SEHNR and FQNEAQ (reference sequence).

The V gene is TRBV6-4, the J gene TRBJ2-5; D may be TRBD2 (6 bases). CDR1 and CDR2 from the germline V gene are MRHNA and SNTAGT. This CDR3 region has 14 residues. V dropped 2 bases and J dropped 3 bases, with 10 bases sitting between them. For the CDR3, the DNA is TGTGCCAGCAGTGACCTCGCGGGGAAAGAGACCCAGTACTTC. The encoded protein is CASSDLAGKETQYF.

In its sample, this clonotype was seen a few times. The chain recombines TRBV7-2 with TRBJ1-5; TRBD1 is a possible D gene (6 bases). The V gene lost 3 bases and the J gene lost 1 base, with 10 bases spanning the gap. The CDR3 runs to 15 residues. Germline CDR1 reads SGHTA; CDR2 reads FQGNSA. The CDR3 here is CASSLRDTSNQPQHF. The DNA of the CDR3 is TGTGCCAGCAGCTTGAGGGACACCAGCAATCAGCCCCAGCATTTT.

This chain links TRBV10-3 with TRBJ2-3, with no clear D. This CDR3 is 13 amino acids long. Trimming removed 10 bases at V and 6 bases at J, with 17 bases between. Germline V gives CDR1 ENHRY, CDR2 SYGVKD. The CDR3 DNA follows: TGTGCCACCTCAGAGGCGTTCGTGGATACGCAGTATTTT. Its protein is CATSEAFVDTQYF.

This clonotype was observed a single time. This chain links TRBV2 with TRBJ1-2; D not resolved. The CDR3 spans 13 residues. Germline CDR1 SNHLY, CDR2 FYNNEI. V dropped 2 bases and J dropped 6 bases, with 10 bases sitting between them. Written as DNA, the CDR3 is TGTGCCAGCAGTGAATCAGTGATTAATGGCTACACCTTC. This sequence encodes CASSESVINGYTF.

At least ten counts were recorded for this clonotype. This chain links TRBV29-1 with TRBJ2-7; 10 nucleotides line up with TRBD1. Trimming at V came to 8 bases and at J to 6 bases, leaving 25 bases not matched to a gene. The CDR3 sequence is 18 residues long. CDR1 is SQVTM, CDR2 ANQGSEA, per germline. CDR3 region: CSKDRDRGRWDMVGEQYF. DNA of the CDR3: TGCAGCAAAGACCGGGACAGGGGACGCTGGGACATGGTTGGCGAGCAGTACTTC.

The DNA for the CDR3 is TGTGCCAGCAGTTTACTGCCGCGCGGACAGGGTGTCGACTATGGCTACACCTTC. It codes for CASSLLPRGQGVDYGYTF. This chain connects TRBV12-3 or TRBV12-4 to TRBJ1-2; TRBD1 matches 8 bases. CDR3 length: 18 residues. V lost 2 bases and J lost 3; bases outside the gene matches: 14.

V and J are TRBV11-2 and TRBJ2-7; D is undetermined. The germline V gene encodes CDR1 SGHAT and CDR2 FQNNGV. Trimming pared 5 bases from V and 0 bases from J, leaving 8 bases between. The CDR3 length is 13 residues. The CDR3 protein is CASSPYTSYEQYF. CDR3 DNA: TGTGCCAGCAGCCCGTACACCTCCTACGAGCAGTACTTC.

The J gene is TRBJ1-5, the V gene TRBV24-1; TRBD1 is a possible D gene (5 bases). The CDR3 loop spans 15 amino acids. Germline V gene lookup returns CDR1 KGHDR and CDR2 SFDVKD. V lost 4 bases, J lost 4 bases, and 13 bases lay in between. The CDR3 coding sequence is TGTGCCACCAGTGAAAACAGGTTAAATAATCAGCCCCAGCATTTT. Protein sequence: CATSENRLNNQPQHF.

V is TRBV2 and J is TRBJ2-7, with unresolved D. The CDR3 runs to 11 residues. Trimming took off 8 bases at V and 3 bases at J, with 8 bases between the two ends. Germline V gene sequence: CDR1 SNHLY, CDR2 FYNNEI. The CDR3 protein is CASATNYEQYF. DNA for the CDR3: TGTGCCAGCGCTACCAACTACGAGCAGTACTTC.

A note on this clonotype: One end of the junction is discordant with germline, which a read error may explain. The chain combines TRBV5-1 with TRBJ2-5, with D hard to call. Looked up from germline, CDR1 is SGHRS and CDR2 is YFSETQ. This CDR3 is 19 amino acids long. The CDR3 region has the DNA TGCGCCACCAGCTTTCGAGCGCCTTCTTTTTGGGTAGGAAGAGAGACCCAGTACTTC. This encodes CATSFRAPSFWVGRETQYF.

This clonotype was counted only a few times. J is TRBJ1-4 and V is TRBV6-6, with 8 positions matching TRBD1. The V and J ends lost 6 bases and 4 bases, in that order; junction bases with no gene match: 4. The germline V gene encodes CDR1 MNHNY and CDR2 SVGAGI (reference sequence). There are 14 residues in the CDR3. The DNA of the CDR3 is TGTGCCAGCAGCCGGGACAGGAGTAATGAAAAACTGTTTTTT. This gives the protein CASSRDRSNEKLFF.

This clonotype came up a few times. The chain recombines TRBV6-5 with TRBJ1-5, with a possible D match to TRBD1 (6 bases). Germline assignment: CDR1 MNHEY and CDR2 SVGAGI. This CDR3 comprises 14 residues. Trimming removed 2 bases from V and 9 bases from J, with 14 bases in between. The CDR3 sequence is CASSYGTYDWPQHF. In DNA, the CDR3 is TGTGCCAGCAGTTACGGGACATACGACTGGCCCCAGCATTTT.

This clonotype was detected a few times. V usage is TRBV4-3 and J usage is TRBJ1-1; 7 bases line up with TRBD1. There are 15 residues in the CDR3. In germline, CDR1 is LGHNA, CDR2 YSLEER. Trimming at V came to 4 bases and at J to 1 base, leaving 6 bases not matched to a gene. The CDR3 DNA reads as TGCGCCAGCAGCCGAGAGACAGGGCCGAACACTGAAGCTTTCTTT. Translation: CASSRETGPNTEAFF.

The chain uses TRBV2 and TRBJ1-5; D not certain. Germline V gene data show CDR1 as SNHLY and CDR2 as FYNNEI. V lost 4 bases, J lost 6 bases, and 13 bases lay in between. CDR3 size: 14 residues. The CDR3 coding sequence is TGTGCCAGCAGTGCTAGAGGGATCGGTCAGCCCCAGCATTTT. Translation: CASSARGIGQPQHF.

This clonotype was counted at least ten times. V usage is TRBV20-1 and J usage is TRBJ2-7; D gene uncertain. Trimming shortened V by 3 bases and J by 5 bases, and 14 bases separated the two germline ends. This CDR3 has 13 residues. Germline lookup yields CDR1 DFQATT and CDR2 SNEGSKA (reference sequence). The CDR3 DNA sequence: TGCAGTGCTAGGGGCTTCCTCGGCCACGAGCAGTACTTC. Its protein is CSARGFLGHEQYF.

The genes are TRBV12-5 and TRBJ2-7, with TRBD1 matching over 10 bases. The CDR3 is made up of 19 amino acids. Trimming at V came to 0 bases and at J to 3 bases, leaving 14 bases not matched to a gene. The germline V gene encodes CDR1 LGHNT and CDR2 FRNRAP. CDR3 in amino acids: CASGLVSRTGGLRVYEQYF. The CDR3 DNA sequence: TGTGCTAGTGGTTTGGTATCACGGACAGGGGGTCTCAGGGTCTACGAGCAGTACTTC.

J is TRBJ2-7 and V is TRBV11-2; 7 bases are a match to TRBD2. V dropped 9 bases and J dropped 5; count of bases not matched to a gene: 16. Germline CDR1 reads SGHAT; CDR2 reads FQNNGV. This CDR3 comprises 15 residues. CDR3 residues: CASSPPSREHNEQYF. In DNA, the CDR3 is TGTGCCAGTAGTCCCCCCTCGCGGGAGCACAACGAGCAGTACTTC. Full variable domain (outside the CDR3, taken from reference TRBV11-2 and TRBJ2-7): EAGVAQSPRYKIIEKRQSVAFWCNPISGHATLYWYQQILGQGPKLLIQFQNNGVVDDSQLPKDRFSAERLKGVDSTLKIQPAKLEDSAVYLCASSPPSREHNEQYFGPGTRLTVT.

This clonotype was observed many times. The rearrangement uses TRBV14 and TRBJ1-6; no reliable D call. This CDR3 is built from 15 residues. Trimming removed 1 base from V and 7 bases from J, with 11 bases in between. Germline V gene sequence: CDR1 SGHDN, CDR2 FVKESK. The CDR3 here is CASSQVALGNSPLHF. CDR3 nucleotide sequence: TGTGCCAGCAGCCAAGTGGCTTTGGGGAATTCACCCCTCCACTTT. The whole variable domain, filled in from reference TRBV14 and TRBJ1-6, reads EAGVTQFPSHSVIEKGQTVTLRCDPISGHDNLYWYRRVMGKEIKFLLHFVKESKQDESGMPNNRFLAERTGGTYSTLKVQPAELEDSGVYFCASSQVALGNSPLHFGNGTRLTVT.

CDR3 DNA: TGTGCCAGCACCTTAACAAGGGGGGACACTGAAGCTTTCTTT. It translates to CASTLTRGDTEAFF. The chain is built from TRBV12-3 or TRBV12-4 and TRBJ1-1; D perhaps matches TRBD1 (6 bases). CDR3 length: 14 residues. V was trimmed by 7 bases and J by 3 bases, leaving 15 bases between them.